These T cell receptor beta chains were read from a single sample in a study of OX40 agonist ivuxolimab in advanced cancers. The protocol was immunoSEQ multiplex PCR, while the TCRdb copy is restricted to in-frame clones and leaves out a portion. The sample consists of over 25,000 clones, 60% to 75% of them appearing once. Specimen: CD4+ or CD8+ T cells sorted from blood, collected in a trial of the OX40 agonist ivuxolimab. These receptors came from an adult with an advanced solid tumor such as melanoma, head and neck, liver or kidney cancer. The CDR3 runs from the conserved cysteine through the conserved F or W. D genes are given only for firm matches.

CDR3aa: CASSLSGGVYEQYF; v_gene: TRBV5-4; d_gene: TRBD2
CDR3aa: CASSWGPTEAFF; v_gene: TRBV7-9; d_gene: -
CDR3aa: CASSSGGNYNEQFF; v_gene: TRBV11-3; d_gene: -
CDR3aa: CAWSVRQGTLFF; v_gene: TRBV30; d_gene: TRBD1
CDR3aa: CASSLNPGMEQFF; v_gene: TRBV6-5; d_gene: -
CDR3aa: CASSYTRTGGNGYTF; v_gene: TRBV6-5; d_gene: TRBD1
CDR3aa: CASSLTGYSNQPQHF; v_gene: TRBV5-1; d_gene: -
CDR3aa: CASSERVLGPINGYTF; v_gene: TRBV2; d_gene: -
CDR3aa: CASSLKTSGTEAFF; v_gene: TRBV5-4; d_gene: -
CDR3aa: CASSRRQDTGELFF; v_gene: TRBV6-5; d_gene: -
CDR3aa: CAWSWDGEAFF; v_gene: TRBV30; d_gene: -
CDR3aa: CASSWTSGGSDTQYF; v_gene: TRBV5-1; d_gene: TRBD2
CDR3aa: CASSQDPRQQRYGYTF; v_gene: TRBV4-2; d_gene: -
CDR3aa: CASSVGLISSGNTIYF; v_gene: TRBV9; d_gene: -
CDR3aa: CASSLPPPGTPNTGELFF; v_gene: TRBV10-2; d_gene: -
CDR3aa: CAISRGNNYGYTF; v_gene: TRBV10-3; d_gene: -
CDR3aa: CASSIFATGSYGYTF; v_gene: TRBV19; d_gene: -
CDR3aa: CASSLGFSGANVLTF; v_gene: TRBV7-2; d_gene: -
CDR3aa: CASSPGQGAMINEQFF; v_gene: TRBV5-4; d_gene: TRBD1
CDR3aa: CASSSLRDREEKLFF; v_gene: TRBV11-2; d_gene: TRBD1
CDR3aa: CATRMLTGGNIEAFF; v_gene: TRBV28; d_gene: TRBD1
CDR3aa: CASSPGQTSGNTIYF; v_gene: TRBV2; d_gene: -
CDR3aa: CASSSPILAGADTQYF; v_gene: TRBV6-5; d_gene: TRBD2
CDR3aa: CASSGGQGYGNTIYF; v_gene: TRBV6-6; d_gene: TRBD1
CDR3aa: CASTPWGGETQYF; v_gene: TRBV5-4; d_gene: -
CDR3aa: CASSLDRSEKLFF; v_gene: TRBV5-1; d_gene: -
CDR3aa: CASSEPPNSYEQYF; v_gene: TRBV6-1; d_gene: -
CDR3aa: CASSSGTSYEQYF; v_gene: TRBV5-4; d_gene: -
CDR3aa: CASRPGQGVTGELFF; v_gene: TRBV6-6; d_gene: -
CDR3aa: CASSSHGGANSPLHF; v_gene: TRBV11-2; d_gene: -
CDR3aa: CAWSGRGLYGYTF; v_gene: TRBV30; d_gene: TRBD1
CDR3aa: CASRLGQGGTGELFF; v_gene: TRBV5-1; d_gene: TRBD1
CDR3aa: CASSFDGARVNTEAFF; v_gene: TRBV5-1; d_gene: -
CDR3aa: CASSRSGAETQYF; v_gene: TRBV5-6; d_gene: TRBD2
CDR3aa: CASSLAAFLNTEAFF; v_gene: TRBV4-2; d_gene: -
CDR3aa: CASSVGLAGGLQEQYF; v_gene: TRBV9; d_gene: TRBD2
CDR3aa: CASSMGTGEEKLFF; v_gene: TRBV6-1; d_gene: TRBD1
CDR3aa: CASSMFSPGQRYEQYF; v_gene: TRBV19; d_gene: TRBD1
CDR3aa: CASSLESGGAKTQYF; v_gene: TRBV5-4; d_gene: TRBD2
CDR3aa: CASSLYNEQFF; v_gene: TRBV25-1; d_gene: -
CDR3aa: CASGSTGVSGNTIYF; v_gene: TRBV12-5; d_gene: TRBD1
CDR3aa: CASSLQGKPQETQYF; v_gene: TRBV7-2; d_gene: -
CDR3aa: CASSLKYRTGTGVRRTGELFF; v_gene: TRBV27; d_gene: TRBD1
CDR3aa: CAWRFRVLNTEAFF; v_gene: TRBV30; d_gene: -
CDR3aa: CAGTGNGYTF; v_gene: TRBV30; d_gene: TRBD1
CDR3aa: CASSLRGTHEQYF; v_gene: TRBV27; d_gene: -
CDR3aa: CASSSGQGTRSSYNEQFF; v_gene: TRBV5-5; d_gene: TRBD1
CDR3aa: CASSQVKRDGEKLFF; v_gene: TRBV4-2; d_gene: -
CDR3aa: CASSSPKSGHEQYF; v_gene: TRBV6-5; d_gene: -
CDR3aa: CASSRDRGYTDTQYF; v_gene: TRBV19; d_gene: TRBD1
CDR3aa: CSAPDYGYTF; v_gene: TRBV20-1; d_gene: -
CDR3aa: CASSSGWNTEAFF; v_gene: TRBV14; d_gene: -
CDR3aa: CASSLFAEANYGYTF; v_gene: TRBV5-1; d_gene: -